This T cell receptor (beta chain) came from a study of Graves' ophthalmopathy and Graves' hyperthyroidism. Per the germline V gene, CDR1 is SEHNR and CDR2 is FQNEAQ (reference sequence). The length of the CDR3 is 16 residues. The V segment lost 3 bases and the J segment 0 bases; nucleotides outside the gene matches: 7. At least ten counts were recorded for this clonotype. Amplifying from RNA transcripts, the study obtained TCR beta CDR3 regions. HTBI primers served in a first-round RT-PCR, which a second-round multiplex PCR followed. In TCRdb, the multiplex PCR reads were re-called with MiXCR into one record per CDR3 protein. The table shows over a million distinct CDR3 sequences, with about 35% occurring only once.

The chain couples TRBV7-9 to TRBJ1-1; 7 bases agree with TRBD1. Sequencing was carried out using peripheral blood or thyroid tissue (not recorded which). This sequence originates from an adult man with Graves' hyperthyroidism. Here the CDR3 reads CASSFYRGKMNTEAFF. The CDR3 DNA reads TGTGCCAGCAGCTTCTACAGGGGCAAAATGAACACTGAAGCTTTCTTT.